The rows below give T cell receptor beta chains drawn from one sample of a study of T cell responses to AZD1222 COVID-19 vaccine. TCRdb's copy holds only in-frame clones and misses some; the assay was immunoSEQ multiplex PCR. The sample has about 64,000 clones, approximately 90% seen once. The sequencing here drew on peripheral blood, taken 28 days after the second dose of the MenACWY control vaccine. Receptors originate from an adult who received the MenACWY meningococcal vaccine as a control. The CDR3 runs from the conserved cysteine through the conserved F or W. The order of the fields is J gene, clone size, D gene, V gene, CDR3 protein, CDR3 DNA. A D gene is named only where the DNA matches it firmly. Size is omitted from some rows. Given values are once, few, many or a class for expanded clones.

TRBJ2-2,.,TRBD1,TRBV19,CASSPSDRAGELFF,TGTGCCAGTAGCCCCTCAGACAGGGCCGGGGAGCTGTTTTTT
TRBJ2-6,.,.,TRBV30,CGLGANVLTF,TGTGGTCTGGGGGCCAACGTCCTGACTTTC
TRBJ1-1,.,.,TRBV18,CASSPPRGSNTEAFF,TGTGCCAGCTCACCACCGCGGGGCTCGAACACTGAAGCTTTCTTT
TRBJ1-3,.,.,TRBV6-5,CASSYSMIASGNTIYF,TGTGCCAGCAGTTACTCTATGATAGCCTCTGGAAACACCATATATTTT
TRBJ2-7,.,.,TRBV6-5,CASSLSATYEQYF,TGTGCCAGCAGTTTGAGCGCGACCTACGAGCAGTACTTC
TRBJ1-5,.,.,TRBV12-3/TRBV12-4,CASSWGNIQPQHF,TGTGCCAGCAGTTGGGGCAATATCCAGCCCCAGCATTTT
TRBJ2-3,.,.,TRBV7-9,CASSLGTAADTQYF,TGTGCCAGCAGCTTAGGGACAGCCGCAGATACGCAGTATTTT
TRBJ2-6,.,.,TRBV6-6,CASSYGGTGANVLTF,TGTGCCAGCAGTTACGGGGGAACTGGGGCCAACGTCCTGACTTTC
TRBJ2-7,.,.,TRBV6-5,CASSGTYEQYF,TGTGCCAGCAGCGGGACCTACGAGCAGTACTTC
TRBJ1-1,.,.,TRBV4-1,CASSQTFRENTEAFF,TGCGCCAGCAGCCAAACCTTCCGGGAGAACACTGAAGCTTTCTTT
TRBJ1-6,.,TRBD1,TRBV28,CASSPRGQVNSPLHF,TGTGCCAGCAGTCCTAGAGGACAGGTTAATTCACCCCTCCACTTT
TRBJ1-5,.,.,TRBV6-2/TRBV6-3,CASSWTYSNQPQHF,TGTGCCAGCAGTTGGACATATAGCAATCAGCCCCAGCATTTT
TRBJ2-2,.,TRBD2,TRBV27,CASSLNSGRAGTGELFF,TGTGCCAGCAGTTTAAATAGCGGGAGGGCCGGGACCGGGGAGCTGTTTTTT
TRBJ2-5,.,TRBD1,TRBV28,CASAGMGTGSKTQYF,TGTGCCAGCGCGGGGATGGGGACAGGGAGCAAGACCCAGTACTTC
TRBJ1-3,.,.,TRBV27,CASSLLSGNTIYF,TGTGCCAGCAGTTTACTCTCTGGAAACACCATATATTTT
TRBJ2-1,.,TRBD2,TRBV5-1,CASRPGLAGNEQFF,TGCGCCAGCAGACCGGGACTAGCGGGCAATGAGCAGTTCTTC
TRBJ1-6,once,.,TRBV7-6,CASRRKGNSPLHF,TGTGCCAGCAGACGAAAAGGGAATTCACCCCTCCACTTT
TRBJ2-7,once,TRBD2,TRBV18,CASSLPSGLAGGPRYEQYF,TGTGCCAGCTCACTTCCAAGCGGCCTAGCGGGAGGGCCTCGTTACGAGCAGTACTTC
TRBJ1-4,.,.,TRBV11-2,CASRMSGTTNEKLFF,TGTGCCAGCAGGATGTCGGGGACAACTAATGAAAAACTGTTTTTT
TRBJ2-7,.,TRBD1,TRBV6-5,CASSSTGTGGYEQYF,TGTGCCAGCAGCTCTACCGGGACAGGGGGCTACGAGCAGTACTTC
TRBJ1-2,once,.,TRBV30,CAWRKTATNYGYTF,TGTGCCTGGAGGAAAACGGCGACTAACTATGGCTACACCTTC
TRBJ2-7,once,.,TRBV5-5,CASSWADPQKEYF,TGTGCCAGCAGCTGGGCGGACCCTCAGAAGGAATACTTC
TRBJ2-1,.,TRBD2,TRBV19,CASSPARGGSYNEQFF,TGTGCCAGTAGTCCCGCTCGGGGGGGGTCCTACAATGAGCAGTTCTTC
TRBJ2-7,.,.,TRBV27,CASSYGPYGEQYF,TGTGCCAGCAGTTACGGGCCCTACGGCGAGCAGTACTTC
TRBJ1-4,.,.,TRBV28,CATYPTRNEKLFF,TGTGCCACCTACCCGACCCGTAATGAAAAACTGTTTTTT
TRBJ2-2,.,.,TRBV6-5,CASRSTTGELFF,TGTGCCAGCAGGTCCACCACCGGGGAGCTGTTTTTT
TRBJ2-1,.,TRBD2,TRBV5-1,CASSPLRGVNEQFF,TGCGCCAGCAGCCCCCTTCGGGGGGTCAATGAGCAGTTCTTC
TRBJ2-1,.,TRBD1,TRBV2,CASSEWGQGIYNEQFF,TGTGCCAGCAGTGAGTGGGGACAGGGGATCTACAATGAGCAGTTCTTC
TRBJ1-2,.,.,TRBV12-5,CASGLGDYGYTF,TGTGCTAGTGGTTTGGGGGACTATGGCTACACCTTC
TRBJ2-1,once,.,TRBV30,CAWSLGTDGEFF,TGTGCCTGGAGTTTGGGGACGGACGGTGAGTTCTTC
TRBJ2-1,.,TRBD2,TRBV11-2,CASSLPSGRGYEQFF,TGTGCCAGCAGCTTACCTAGCGGGAGAGGGTATGAGCAGTTCTTC
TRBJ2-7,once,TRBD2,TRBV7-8,CASSLALAGPTYEQYF,TGTGCCAGCAGCTTAGCCTTAGCGGGCCCGACCTACGAGCAGTACTTC
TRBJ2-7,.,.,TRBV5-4,CASSLQGREQYF,TGTGCCAGCAGCTTACAGGGTCGCGAGCAGTACTTC
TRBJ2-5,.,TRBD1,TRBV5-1,CASSSAQGAETQYF,TGCGCCAGCAGCTCTGCTCAGGGGGCGGAGACCCAGTACTTC
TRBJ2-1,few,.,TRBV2,CASIPDYSYNEQFF,TGTGCCAGCATACCGGACTATTCCTACAATGAGCAGTTCTTC
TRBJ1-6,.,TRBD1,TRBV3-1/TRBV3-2,CASSLTGGSYNSPLHF,TGTGCCAGCAGCCTCACAGGGGGCTCCTATAATTCACCCCTCCACTTT
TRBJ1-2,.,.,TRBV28,CASSRNRDGGNGYTF,TGTGCCAGCAGCCGTAACCGGGACGGGGGGAATGGCTACACCTTC
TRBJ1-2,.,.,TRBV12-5,CASAIGGSYGYTF,TGTGCTAGTGCCATAGGGGGGTCTTATGGCTACACCTTC
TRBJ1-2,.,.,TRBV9,CASSVGSQGGYTF,TGTGCCAGCAGCGTAGGATCACAGGGTGGCTACACCTTC
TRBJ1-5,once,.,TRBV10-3,CAISLDGDQPQHF,TGTGCCATCAGCCTGGACGGGGATCAGCCCCAGCATTTT
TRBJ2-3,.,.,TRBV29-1,CSVELQGGFTDTQYF,TGCAGCGTTGAATTACAGGGGGGGTTCACAGATACGCAGTATTTT
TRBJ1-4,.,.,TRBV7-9,CASSPGQTEEKLFF,TGTGCCAGCAGCCCCGGACAGACCGAGGAAAAACTGTTTTTT
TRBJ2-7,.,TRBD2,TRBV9,CASSVVGRGREGSYEQYF,TGTGCCAGCAGCGTAGTCGGGCGGGGGCGGGAGGGTTCCTACGAGCAGTACTTC
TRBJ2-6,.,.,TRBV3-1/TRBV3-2,CASSQGTRGSGANVLTF,TGTGCCAGCAGCCAAGGCACCCGTGGCTCTGGGGCCAACGTCCTGACTTTC
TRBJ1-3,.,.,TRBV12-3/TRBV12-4,CASSFTGNTIYF,TGTGCCAGCAGTTTTACTGGAAACACCATATATTTT
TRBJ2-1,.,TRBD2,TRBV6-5,CASSYGEAGGGNEQFF,TGTGCCAGCAGTTACGGTGAGGCGGGAGGTGGTAATGAGCAGTTCTTC
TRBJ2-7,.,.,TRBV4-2,CASSQGRQAIYEQYF,TGTGCCAGCAGCCAAGGCCGGCAAGCGATTTACGAGCAGTACTTC
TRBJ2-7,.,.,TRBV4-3,CASSQDTRGAYEQYF,TGCGCCAGCAGCCAAGATACCAGGGGGGCATACGAGCAGTACTTC
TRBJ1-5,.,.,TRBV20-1,CSASGAGNQPQHF,TGCAGTGCTAGTGGGGCAGGCAATCAGCCCCAGCATTTT
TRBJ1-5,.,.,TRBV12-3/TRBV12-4,CASSFPPPQPQHF,TGTGCCAGCAGTTTCCCCCCCCCTCAGCCCCAGCATTTT
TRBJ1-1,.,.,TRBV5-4,CASSRTTMNTEAFF,TGTGCCAGCAGCAGGACAACCATGAACACTGAAGCTTTCTTT
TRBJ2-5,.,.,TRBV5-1,CASRGTGQETQYF,TGCGCCAGCCGGGGAACAGGTCAAGAGACCCAGTACTTC
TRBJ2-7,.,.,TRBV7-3,CASSLGAGPSYEQYF,TGTGCCAGCAGCTTAGGGGCGGGGCCGTCCTACGAGCAGTACTTC
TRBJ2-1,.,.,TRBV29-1,CSVTGVGEQFF,TGCAGCGTTACCGGGGTGGGTGAGCAGTTCTTC